This paragraph reports one T cell receptor beta chain. Its antigen is not identified. Samples of blood were obtained at baseline, on cycle 4 day 1, and on cycle 7 day 1. The data originate from a study of OX40 agonist ivuxolimab in advanced cancers. Across the study: The patients' treatment was ivuxolimab, an agonistic anti-OX40 (CD134) antibody.

J gave up 0 bases and V 4 bases, and 5 bases lay outside the gene matches. Germline values: CDR1 MGHRA, CDR2 YSYEKL. This CDR3 has 16 residues. Points from the study as a whole: Clonal expansion was among the lowest in partial responders at 0.1-3.0 mg/kg, especially CD8+. Relative to CD4+ cells, CD8+ T cells on average had more expanded clones.

Data came from immunoSEQ multiplex PCR; TCRdb stores just in-frame clones and leaves some out. Found here are tens of thousands of clones, around 82% of them singletons; the top ten hold about 4%. The chain has TRBV4-1 and TRBJ2-1; 8 nucleotides align to TRBD2. The TCR originated in an adult with an advanced solid tumor such as melanoma, head and neck, liver or kidney cancer. The source material was CD4+ or CD8+ T cells sorted from blood, sampled in a trial of the OX40 agonist ivuxolimab. The CDR3 nucleotides are TGCGCCAGCAGCCGGTTAGCGGGGAGCTCCTACAATGAGCAGTTCTTC. It translates to CASSRLAGSSYNEQFF.